The 27 T cell receptor beta chains given below trace back to one sample, sequenced in a study of beta chain features in type 1 diabetes. cDNA synthesis used the whole RNA isolate, giving expressed TCRB sequences. Sequencing was performed with immunoSEQ multiplex PCR; in TCRdb, only in-frame clones are kept and a portion is missing. The sample includes 500,000 to 700,000 clones, roughly a sixth of them seen just once. The sample consisted of naive CD4+ T cells from blood. The receptors shown here come from a man between 18 and 35 years old in good health.

V is TRBV2 and J is TRBJ2-7; 12 bases fit TRBD2. The junction had 6 bases not matched to a gene; V was cut back by 6 bases and J by 3 bases. The CDR3 sequence is 15 residues long. Germline V gene data show CDR1 as SNHLY and CDR2 as FYNNEI. In nucleotides, the CDR3 is TGTGCCAGCAGAGTCCGACTAGCGGGAGACTACGAGCAGTACTTC. Translation: CASRVRLAGDYEQYF.

The rearrangement joins TRBV5-6 to TRBJ1-2; D gene uncertain. CDR3 length equals 13 residues. V lost 0 bases to trimming and J lost 7 bases, with 10 bases between them. CDR1 and CDR2 (germline): SGHDT, YYEEEE. The CDR3 DNA is TGTGCCAGCAGCTTGGTCCCAGGTGGTGGCTACACCTTC. It specifies CASSLVPGGGYTF.

The chain's CDR3 is CASTRTGYGYTF. CDR3 coding DNA: TGTGCCAGCACCAGGACAGGCTATGGCTACACCTTC. The chain carries TRBV5-8 and TRBJ1-2; 7 bases match TRBD1. V shed 6 bases and J 4 bases; nucleotides not matched to a gene: 3. This CDR3 is built from 12 residues. CDR1 is SGHTS and CDR2 is YDEGEE in the germline V gene.

There are a few counts of this clone. The chain carries TRBV18 and TRBJ2-5; D is unclear. The V end was cut by 2 bases, the J end by 3 bases, with 7 bases between. This CDR3 region has 13 residues. Looked up from germline, CDR1 is KGHSH and CDR2 is LQKENI. This CDR3 reads CASSPGGEETQYF. DNA of the CDR3: TGTGCCAGCTCACCAGGCGGCGAAGAGACCCAGTACTTC. The full variable domain, with the rest looked up from reference TRBV18 and TRBJ2-5, is NAGVMQNPRHLVRRRGQEARLRCSPMKGHSHVYWYRQLPEEGLKFMVYLQKENIIDESGMPKERFSAEFPKEGPSILRIQQVVRGDSAAYFCASSPGGEETQYFGPGTRLLVL.

This chain connects TRBV18 to TRBJ2-2, with a possible D match to TRBD2 (5 bases). The V gene's germline CDR1 is KGHSH and CDR2 LQKENI. V gave up 5 bases and J gave up 5 bases, with 15 bases separating them. The CDR3 length is 15 residues. CDR3: CASSAMPGITGELFF. The CDR3, as DNA: TGTGCCAGCTCAGCGATGCCGGGGATAACCGGGGAGCTGTTTTTT.

The V gene is TRBV7-6, the J gene TRBJ2-1; no clear D. The germline CDR1 and CDR2 sequences are SGHVS and FNYEAQ. This CDR3 has 15 amino acids. Deletions cut 3 bases from V and 0 bases from J, with 9 bases between. CDR3 sequence: CASSFESGSYNEQFF. CDR3 DNA: TGTGCCAGCAGCTTTGAATCTGGCTCCTACAATGAGCAGTTCTTC.

The chain has TRBV29-1 and TRBJ2-7; possible D gene TRBD1, 6 bases. Germline lookup yields CDR1 SQVTM and CDR2 ANQGSEA. The CDR3 runs to 13 residues. Deletions cut 6 bases from V and 6 bases from J, with 18 bases between. The CDR3 protein is CSVAPRGRAEQYF. CDR3 coding DNA: TGCAGCGTGGCCCCCAGGGGACGGGCCGAGCAGTACTTC.

The chain uses TRBV5-4 and TRBJ2-5, with 11 bases aligning to TRBD1. V was clipped by 7 bases and J by 7 bases; unmatched bases: 12. CDR1 SGHNT and CDR2 YYREEE come from the germline V gene (reference sequence). The CDR3 totals 15 residues. The CDR3 region is CASAPDLGTGGTQYF. The CDR3, as DNA: TGTGCCAGCGCACCCGACCTTGGGACAGGGGGGACCCAGTACTTC.

There are a few counts of this clone. The rearrangement links TRBV6-6 to TRBJ2-7, with 7 bases aligning to TRBD1. The CDR3 covers 14 residues. After removal of 4 bases from V and 3 bases from J, the junction contained 6 bases not matched to a gene. CDR1 MNHNY and CDR2 SVGAGI come from the germline V gene (reference sequence). The CDR3 DNA sequence: TGTGCCAGCAGTTCCCGACAGGGTAACTACGAGCAGTACTTC. Translating gives CASSSRQGNYEQYF.

This clone was seen only a few times. The chain employs TRBV20-1 and TRBJ2-1; 8 nucleotides line up with TRBD2. The germline V gene has CDR1 DFQATT and CDR2 SNEGSKA (reference sequence). The CDR3 totals 10 residues. For the CDR3, the DNA is TGCGTAAGCGGGAGCAATGAGCAGTTCTTC. Protein product: CVSGSNEQFF.

This rearrangement joins TRBV4-2 to TRBJ1-1; no clear D. V gave up 0 bases and J gave up 4 bases, with 12 bases separating them. The CDR3 is 15 amino acids. Germline-derived CDR1 and CDR2 are LGHNA and YNFKEQ. The CDR3 region is CASSQEPGVSTEAFF. The CDR3 DNA is TGTGCCAGCAGCCAAGAGCCCGGGGTGAGCACTGAAGCTTTCTTT.

CDR3 region: CASSSRQGWNTEAFF. CDR3 coding DNA: TGTGCCAGCAGCTCCCGACAGGGTTGGAACACTGAAGCTTTCTTT. This chain uses TRBV9 with TRBJ1-1, with 7 nucleotides matching TRBD1. V was clipped by 4 bases and J by 1 base; unmatched bases: 7. CDR1 SGDLS and CDR2 YYNGEE come from the germline V gene. This CDR3 has 15 residues.

This clone was seen a handful of times. The rearrangement links TRBV7-2 to TRBJ2-7; the match to TRBD1 covers 8 bases. Germline CDR1 and CDR2: SGHTA and FQGNSA. The CDR3 runs 14 residues. The V segment lost 6 bases and the J segment 4 bases; nucleotides outside the gene matches: 8. The CDR3 coding sequence is TGTGCCAGCAGAGACCCCGACAGGGGTTACGAGCAGTACTTC. Amino acids: CASRDPDRGYEQYF.

There are a few counts of this clone. V usage is TRBV7-2 and J usage is TRBJ1-2, with TRBD1 identical over 7 bases. The CDR3 extends over 13 amino acids. The V gene's germline CDR1 is SGHTA and CDR2 FQGNSA. V shed 0 bases and J 7 bases; nucleotides not matched to a gene: 2. CDR3 in amino acids: CASSLATGSGYTF. The CDR3 coding sequence is TGTGCCAGCAGCTTAGCGACAGGGTCTGGCTACACCTTC.

This clone was counted a few times. The rearrangement links TRBV9 to TRBJ1-1, with D possibly matching TRBD1 (6 bases). In germline, CDR1 is SGDLS, CDR2 YYNGEE. The V and J ends lost 7 bases and 0 bases respectively, with 7 bases between them. The CDR3 contains 12 residues. The CDR3 DNA is TGTGCCAGCGGGGGCCTGAACACTGAAGCTTTCTTT. This codes for CASGGLNTEAFF.

This clone occurred a few times. V gene TRBV2 combines with J gene TRBJ1-4, with D unclear. The germline CDR1 and CDR2 sequences are SNHLY and FYNNEI. Trimming pared 4 bases from V and 7 bases from J, leaving 16 bases between. The CDR3 has 15 amino acids. The CDR3 here is CASSGQGRWGEKLFF. The CDR3 bases are TGTGCCAGCAGTGGTCAAGGACGTTGGGGTGAAAAACTGTTTTTT.

Only a few counts were recorded for this clone. The CDR3 loop reads CASSFTGNTGELFF. The CDR3 DNA reads as TGTGCCAGCAGCTTTACAGGGAACACCGGGGAGCTGTTTTTT. The V gene is TRBV11-2, the J gene TRBJ2-2; maybe TRBD1 (5 bases). Germline lookup yields CDR1 SGHAT and CDR2 FQNNGV. Trimming shortened V by 3 bases and J by 1 base, and 6 bases separated the two germline ends. There are 14 residues in the CDR3.

The rearrangement uses TRBV7-2 and TRBJ2-5, with a tentative D call TRBD2 (5 bases). CDR3 length equals 14 residues. In germline, CDR1 is SGHTA, CDR2 FQGNSA. The germline V and J ends were trimmed by 3 bases and 4 bases, with 12 bases remaining between them. CDR3 sequence: CASSFAGLAETQYF. CDR3 DNA sequence: TGTGCCAGCAGCTTTGCGGGTCTGGCAGAGACCCAGTACTTC.

This clone has a handful of counts. This chain connects TRBV4-3 to TRBJ1-2, with 10 bases fitting TRBD1. Per germline, CDR1 LGHNA and CDR2 YSLEER. V trimming: 5 bases; J trimming: 4 bases; junction bases outside the gene matches: 4. The CDR3 runs 14 residues. CDR3 DNA: TGCGCCAGCAGCGCCCGGACAGGGGGCTATGGCTACACCTTC. It encodes CASSARTGGYGYTF.

This clone has only a few counts. V is TRBV27 and J is TRBJ2-3, with 10 bases aligning to TRBD2. CDR1 MNHEY and CDR2 SMNVEV come from the germline V gene (reference sequence). CDR3 size: 17 residues. The junction had 5 bases not matched to a gene; V was cut back by 0 bases and J by 2 bases. DNA for the CDR3: TGTGCCAGCAGTTTATCCCCCAGCGGGGGGGCCACAGATACGCAGTATTTT. Amino acids: CASSLSPSGGATDTQYF.

The V call is TRBV25-1, the J call TRBJ1-1; no definite D call. The CDR3 has 15 amino acids. The ends were cut back, 0 bases at V and 7 bases at J, with 15 bases in the middle. Germline assignment: CDR1 MGHDK and CDR2 SYGVNS. The CDR3 DNA reads TGTGCCAGCAGTGAATATATCCCTATGGGTTTTGAAGCTTTCTTT. Amino acids: CASSEYIPMGFEAFF.

The rearrangement links TRBV4-1 to TRBJ1-2; 10 bases line up with TRBD1. CDR1 is MGHRA, CDR2 YSYEKL, per germline. Losses at the gene ends were 0 bases for V and 6 bases for J; bases not matched to a gene: 7. The CDR3 covers 16 residues. CDR3 coding DNA: TGCGCCAGCAGCCAAGATTGGTGGGACAGGGGCAATGGCTACACCTTC. Its protein product is CASSQDWWDRGNGYTF.

This sequence joins TRBV14 and TRBJ1-1; D is uncertain. The CDR3 spans 14 residues. The germline gives CDR1 SGHDN, CDR2 FVKESK. Trimming cost V 0 bases and J 0 bases, with 5 bases left between them. The CDR3 here is CASSQDRLNTEAFF. In nucleotides, the CDR3 is TGTGCCAGCAGCCAAGATAGGCTGAACACTGAAGCTTTCTTT.

This clone has more than one count but fewer than ten. This rearrangement joins TRBV7-2 to TRBJ2-7; maybe TRBD2 (6 bases). Per the germline V gene, CDR1 is SGHTA and CDR2 is FQGNSA. Trimming left V 1 base short and J 2 bases short, with 9 bases between. The CDR3 consists of 14 residues. Written as DNA, the CDR3 is TGTGCCAGCAGCTTAGGGCGGGGCCCCTACGAGCAGTACTTC. It codes for CASSLGRGPYEQYF.

The chain combines TRBV28 with TRBJ2-1, with D possibly TRBD2 on 7 matching bases. CDR1 is MDHEN, CDR2 SYDVKM, per germline. V lost 5 bases and J 2 bases, leaving 19 bases between the germline ends. The CDR3 is 17 residues long. The CDR3 protein is CASSAPGGGGTYNEQFF. The DNA of the CDR3 is TGTGCCAGCAGTGCCCCAGGCGGGGGCGGGACCTACAATGAGCAGTTCTTC.

The V call is TRBV7-6, the J call TRBJ2-1; possibly TRBD1 for D (5 bases). Germline V CDR1 and CDR2: SGHVS, FNYEAQ. Trimming removed 4 bases from V and 0 bases from J, with 16 bases in between. The CDR3 is 17 amino acids. In nucleotides, the CDR3 is TGTGCCAGCAGCTCAGGGTTCCGCGGTATCTCCTACAATGAGCAGTTCTTC. Protein sequence: CASSSGFRGISYNEQFF.

This chain connects TRBV6-5 to TRBJ2-1, with no clear D. CDR3 length equals 15 residues. Trimming pared 1 base from V and 8 bases from J, leaving 15 bases between. CDR1 is MNHEY and CDR2 is SVGAGI in the germline V gene. CDR3 sequence reads: CASSYYRTPGYEQFF. In nucleotides, the CDR3 is TGTGCCAGCAGTTACTATAGGACCCCCGGCTATGAGCAGTTCTTC.